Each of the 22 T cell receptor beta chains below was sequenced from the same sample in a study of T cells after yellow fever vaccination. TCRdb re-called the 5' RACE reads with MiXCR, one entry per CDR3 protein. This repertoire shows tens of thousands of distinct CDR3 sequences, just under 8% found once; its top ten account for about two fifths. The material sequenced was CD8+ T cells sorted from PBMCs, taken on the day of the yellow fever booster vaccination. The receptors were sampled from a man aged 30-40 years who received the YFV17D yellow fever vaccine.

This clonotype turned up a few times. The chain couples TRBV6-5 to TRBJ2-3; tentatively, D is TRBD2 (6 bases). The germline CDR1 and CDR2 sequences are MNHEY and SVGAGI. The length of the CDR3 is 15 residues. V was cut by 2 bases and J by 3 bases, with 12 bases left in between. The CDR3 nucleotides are TGTGCCAGCAGTTACCCGCCGGAGGGGACAGATACGCAGTATTTT. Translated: CASSYPPEGTDTQYF.

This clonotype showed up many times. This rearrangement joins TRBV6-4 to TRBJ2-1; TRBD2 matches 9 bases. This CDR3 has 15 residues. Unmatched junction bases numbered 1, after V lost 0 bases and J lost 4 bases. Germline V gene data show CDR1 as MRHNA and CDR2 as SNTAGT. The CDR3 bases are TGTGCCAGCAGTGACTCTAGCGGGAGTTACAATGAGCAGTTCTTC. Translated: CASSDSSGSYNEQFF.

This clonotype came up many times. The CDR3 nucleotides read TGCAGCGTCTTGGGCGGGATTAACACCGGGGAGCTGTTTTTT. Protein product: CSVLGGINTGELFF. The chain recombines TRBV29-1 with TRBJ2-2; D perhaps matches TRBD2 (6 bases). CDR1 is SQVTM and CDR2 is ANQGSEA in the germline V gene. This CDR3 spans 14 amino acids. V gave up 6 bases and J gave up 2 bases, with 13 bases separating them.

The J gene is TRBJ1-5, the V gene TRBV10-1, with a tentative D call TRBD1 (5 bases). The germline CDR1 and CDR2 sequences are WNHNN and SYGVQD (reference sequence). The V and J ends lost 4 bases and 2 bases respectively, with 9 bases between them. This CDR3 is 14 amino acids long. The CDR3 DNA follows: TGCGCCAGCAGTGCAGGGCCGGGCAATCAGCCCCAGCATTTT. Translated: CASSAGPGNQPQHF.

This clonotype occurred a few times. The CDR3 spells CASSLGAPGLPNEQYF. The DNA for the CDR3 is TGTGCCAGCAGCTTGGGGGCTCCGGGACTTCCCAACGAGCAGTACTTC. The V call is TRBV27, the J call TRBJ2-7; TRBD1 or TRBD2 may be the D gene (6 bases each). Per the germline V gene, CDR1 is MNHEY and CDR2 is SMNVEV (reference sequence). Trimming stripped 6 bases from V and 5 bases from J, with 23 bases between. The CDR3 length is 16 residues.

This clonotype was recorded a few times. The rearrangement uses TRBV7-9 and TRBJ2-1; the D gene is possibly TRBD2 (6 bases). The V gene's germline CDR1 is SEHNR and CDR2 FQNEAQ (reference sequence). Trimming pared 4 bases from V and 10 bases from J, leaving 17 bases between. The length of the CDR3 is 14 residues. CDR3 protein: CASSYGEGGAEQFF. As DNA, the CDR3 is TGTGCCAGCAGCTACGGCGAGGGCGGGGCCGAGCAGTTCTTC.

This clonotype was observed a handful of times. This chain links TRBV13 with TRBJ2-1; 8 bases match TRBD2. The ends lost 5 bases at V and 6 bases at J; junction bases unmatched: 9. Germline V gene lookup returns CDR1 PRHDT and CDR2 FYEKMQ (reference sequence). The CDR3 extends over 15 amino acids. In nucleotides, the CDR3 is TGTGCCAGCAGCCGGGGACTAGGGGGGGGCAATGAGCAGTTCTTC. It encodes CASSRGLGGGNEQFF.

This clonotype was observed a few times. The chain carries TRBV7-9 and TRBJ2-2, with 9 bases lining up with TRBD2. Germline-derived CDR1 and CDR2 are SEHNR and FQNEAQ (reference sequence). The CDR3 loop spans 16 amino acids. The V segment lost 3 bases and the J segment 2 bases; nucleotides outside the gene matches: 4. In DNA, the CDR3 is TGTGCCAGCAGCTTTACTAGCGGGCCTAACACCGGGGAGCTGTTTTTT. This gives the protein CASSFTSGPNTGELFF.

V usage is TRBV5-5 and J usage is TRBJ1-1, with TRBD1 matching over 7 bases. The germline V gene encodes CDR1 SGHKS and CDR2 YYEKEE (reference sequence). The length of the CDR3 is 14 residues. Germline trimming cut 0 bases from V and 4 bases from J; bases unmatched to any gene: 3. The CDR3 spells CASSLETGFTEAFF. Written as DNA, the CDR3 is TGTGCCAGCAGCTTGGAGACAGGGTTCACTGAAGCTTTCTTT.

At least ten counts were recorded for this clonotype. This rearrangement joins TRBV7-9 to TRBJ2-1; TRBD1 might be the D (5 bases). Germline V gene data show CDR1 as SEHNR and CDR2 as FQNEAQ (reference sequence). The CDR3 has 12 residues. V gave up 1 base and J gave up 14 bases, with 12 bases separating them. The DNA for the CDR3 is TGTGCCAGCAGCTTAGGTGCCAGGGAAGAGTTCTTC. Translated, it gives CASSLGAREEFF.

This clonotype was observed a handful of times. CDR3 nucleotide sequence: TGTGCCAGCAGCCAAGCAACGGGTGCCGTTAATTCACCCCTCCACTTT. It is translated as CASSQATGAVNSPLHF. J is TRBJ1-6 and V is TRBV4-2; D gene unclear. V lost 1 base, J lost 6 bases, and 13 bases lay in between. The germline V gene encodes CDR1 LGHNA and CDR2 YNFKEQ. The CDR3 is 16 amino acids.

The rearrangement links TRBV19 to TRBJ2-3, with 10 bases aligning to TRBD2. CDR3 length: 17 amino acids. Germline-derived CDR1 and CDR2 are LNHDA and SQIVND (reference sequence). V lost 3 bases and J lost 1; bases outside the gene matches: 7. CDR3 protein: CASSIPGAGGGTDTQYF. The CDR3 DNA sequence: TGTGCCAGTAGTATTCCGGGAGCGGGAGGGGGCACAGATACGCAGTATTTT. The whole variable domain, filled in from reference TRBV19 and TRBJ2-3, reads DGGITQSPKYLFRKEGQNVTLSCEQNLNHDAMYWYRQDPGQGLRLIYYSQIVNDFQKGDIAEGYSVSREKKESFPLTVTSAQKNPTAFYLCASSIPGAGGGTDTQYFGPGTRLTVL.

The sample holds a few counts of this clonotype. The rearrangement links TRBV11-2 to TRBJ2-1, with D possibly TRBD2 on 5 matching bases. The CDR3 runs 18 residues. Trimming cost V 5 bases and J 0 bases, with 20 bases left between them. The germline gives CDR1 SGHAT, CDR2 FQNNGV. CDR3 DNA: TGTGCCAGCAGCCTCCGGGATTCCCTCACCAGCTCCTACAATGAGCAGTTCTTC. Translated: CASSLRDSLTSSYNEQFF.

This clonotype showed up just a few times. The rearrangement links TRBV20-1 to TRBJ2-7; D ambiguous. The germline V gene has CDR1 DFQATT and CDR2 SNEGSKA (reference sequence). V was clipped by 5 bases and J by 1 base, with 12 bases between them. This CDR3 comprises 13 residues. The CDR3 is CSAHLRMSYEQYF. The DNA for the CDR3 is TGCAGTGCTCACTTGCGGATGTCCTACGAGCAGTACTTC.

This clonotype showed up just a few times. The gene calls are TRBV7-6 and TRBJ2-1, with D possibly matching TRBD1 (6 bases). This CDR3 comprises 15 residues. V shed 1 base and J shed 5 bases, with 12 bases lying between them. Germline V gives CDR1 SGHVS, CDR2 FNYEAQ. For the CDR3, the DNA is TGTGCCAGCAGCTTAGTGGGCAGGGGCGACAATGAGCAGTTCTTC. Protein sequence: CASSLVGRGDNEQFF.

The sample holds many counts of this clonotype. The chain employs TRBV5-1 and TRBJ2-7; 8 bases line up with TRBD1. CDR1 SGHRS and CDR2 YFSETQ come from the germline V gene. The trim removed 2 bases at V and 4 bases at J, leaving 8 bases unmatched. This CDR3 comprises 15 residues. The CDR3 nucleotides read TGCGCCAGCAGCTTAGCCGGGGACAGGTCTTACGAGCAGTACTTC. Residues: CASSLAGDRSYEQYF.

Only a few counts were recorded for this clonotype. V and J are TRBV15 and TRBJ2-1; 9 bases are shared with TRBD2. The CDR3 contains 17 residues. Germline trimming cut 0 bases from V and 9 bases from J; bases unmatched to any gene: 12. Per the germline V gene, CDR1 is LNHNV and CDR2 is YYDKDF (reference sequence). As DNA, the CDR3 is TGTGCCACCAGCAGAGAATGGGCGAGGGCGGGAGGGTTTGAGCAGTTCTTC. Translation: CATSREWARAGGFEQFF.

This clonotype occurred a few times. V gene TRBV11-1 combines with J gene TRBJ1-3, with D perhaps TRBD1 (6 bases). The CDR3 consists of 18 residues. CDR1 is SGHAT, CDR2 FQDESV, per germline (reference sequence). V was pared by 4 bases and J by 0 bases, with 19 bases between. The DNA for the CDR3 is TGTGCCAGCAGCTCCGGAATCGGGACAAGTGACTCTGGAAACACCATATATTTT. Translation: CASSSGIGTSDSGNTIYF.

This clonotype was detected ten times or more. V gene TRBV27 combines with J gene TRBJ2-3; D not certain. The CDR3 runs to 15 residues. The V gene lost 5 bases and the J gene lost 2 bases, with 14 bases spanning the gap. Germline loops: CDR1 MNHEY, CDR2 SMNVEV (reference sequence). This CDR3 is CASSPIPVATDTQYF. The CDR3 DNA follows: TGTGCCAGCAGTCCCATCCCTGTAGCCACAGATACGCAGTATTTT.

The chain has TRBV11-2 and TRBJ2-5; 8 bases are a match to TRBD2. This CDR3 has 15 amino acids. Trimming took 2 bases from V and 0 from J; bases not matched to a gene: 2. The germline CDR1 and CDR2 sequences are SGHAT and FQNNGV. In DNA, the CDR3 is TGTGCCAGCAGCTTACTAGCGGGTCACCAAGAGACCCAGTACTTC. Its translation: CASSLLAGHQETQYF.

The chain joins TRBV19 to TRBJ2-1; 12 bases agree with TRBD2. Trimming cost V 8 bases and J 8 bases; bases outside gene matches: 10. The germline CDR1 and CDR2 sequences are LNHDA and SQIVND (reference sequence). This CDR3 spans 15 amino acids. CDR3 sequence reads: CASSHRGLAGYEQFF. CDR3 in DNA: TGTGCCAGTTCCCACAGAGGACTAGCGGGATATGAGCAGTTCTTC.

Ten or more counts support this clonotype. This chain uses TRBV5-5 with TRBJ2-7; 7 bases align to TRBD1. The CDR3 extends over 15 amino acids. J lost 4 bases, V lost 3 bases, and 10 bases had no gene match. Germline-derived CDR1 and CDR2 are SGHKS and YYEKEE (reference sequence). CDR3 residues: CASSSAAGGPYEQYF. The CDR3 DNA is TGTGCCAGCAGCTCCGCGGCAGGGGGTCCGTACGAGCAGTACTTC.